These 18 T cell receptor beta chains came from one sample sequenced in a study of naive and memory T cell subsets. The beta constant-region primer was an equimolar mix of two oligonucleotides covering TRBC1 and TRBC2. Using its own MiXCR run on the UMI-ligation and nested PCR reads, TCRdb lists one record per CDR3 protein. The sample consists of over 75,000 distinct CDR3 sequences, roughly 14% of them appearing once. Sample: central memory CD4+ T cells from blood. Source of these receptors: a human donor in good health.

The chain uses TRBV7-9 and TRBJ2-1; TRBD2 matches at 11 bases. Germline V gene sequence: CDR1 SEHNR, CDR2 FQNEAQ (reference sequence). V dropped 6 bases and J dropped 7; count of bases not matched to a gene: 8. There are 15 residues in the CDR3. The CDR3 DNA sequence: TGTGCCAGCAGTAGAACTAGCGGGAGTCGGAATGAGCAGTTCTTC. The encoded protein is CASSRTSGSRNEQFF.

The chain couples TRBV6-6 to TRBJ1-5; no firm D call. The CDR3 length is 13 residues. The germline V and J ends were trimmed by 7 bases and 4 bases, with 11 bases remaining between them. Germline values: CDR1 MNHNY, CDR2 SVGAGI (reference sequence). The CDR3 loop is CASIHQENQPQHF. The DNA of the CDR3 is TGTGCCAGCATTCACCAGGAGAATCAGCCCCAGCATTTT.

There are a few counts of this clonotype. It is unclear where the CDR3 begins or ends on the DNA, so no DNA is shown, and the CDR3 is as TCRdb lists it. The rearrangement joins TRBV27 to TRBJ2-1; the table's D call TRBD2 went unverified against the DNA. The CDR3 is 12 amino acids long, termini counted. Germline CDR1 reads MNHEY; CDR2 reads SMNVEV (reference sequence). CDR3 sequence reads: CASSFASGNKFF.

This clonotype was seen a few times. This chain connects TRBV7-2 to TRBJ2-7, with TRBD1 matching 8 bases. J lost 0 bases, V lost 1 base, and 5 bases had no gene match. CDR3 size: 16 residues. CDR1 SGHTA and CDR2 FQGNSA come from the germline V gene. The CDR3 is CASSLVGQGGSYEQYF. Here the CDR3 DNA reads TGTGCCAGCAGCTTAGTCGGACAGGGTGGCTCCTACGAGCAGTACTTC. Supplemented by reference TRBV7-2 and TRBJ2-7, the full variable domain reads GAGVSQSPSNKVTEKGKDVELRCDPISGHTALYWYRQSLGQGLEFLIYFQGNSAPDKSGLPSDRFSAERTGGSVSTLTIQRTQQEDSAVYLCASSLVGQGGSYEQYFGPGTRLTVT.

The chain has TRBV21-1 and TRBJ1-4; TRBD1 is the table's D call and was not checked against the DNA. TRBV21-1 is designated a pseudogene. The CDR3 runs 15 residues. The CDR3 nucleotides are TGTGCCAGCAGCAAAACGGCGCCGATGAATGAAAAACTGTTTTTT. This translates into CASSKTAPMNEKLFF.

This clonotype was seen only a few times. The chain uses TRBV20-1 and TRBJ2-1; possibly TRBD1 for D (6 bases). Trimming cost V 1 base and J 9 bases, with 28 bases left between them. Germline values: CDR1 DFQATT, CDR2 SNEGSKA (reference sequence). This CDR3 has 18 residues. The CDR3 spells CSARASLGGVGLRSEQFF. The CDR3 region has the DNA TGCAGTGCTAGAGCCTCCTTAGGGGGAGTTGGGCTGAGGAGTGAGCAGTTCTTC.

This clonotype was recorded a few times. The chain links TRBV7-2 to TRBJ2-2, with TRBD2 matching over 8 bases. Germline V CDR1 and CDR2: SGHTA, FQGNSA. The CDR3 spans 17 residues. The J segment lost 4 bases and the V segment lost 0 bases, leaving 7 bases of the junction unmatched. CDR3 loop: CASSLAPGGLSTGELFF. The CDR3 DNA follows: TGTGCCAGCAGCTTAGCGCCGGGGGGGCTGAGCACCGGGGAGCTGTTTTTT.

This chain links TRBV28 with TRBJ1-1; D remains unclear. Trimming left V 2 bases short and J 7 bases short, with 11 bases between. This CDR3 contains 13 residues. Germline V gene data show CDR1 as MDHEN and CDR2 as SYDVKM. The CDR3 loop is CASSLPGGSEAFF. As DNA, the CDR3 is TGTGCCAGCAGTTTACCCGGAGGTAGTGAAGCTTTCTTT.

The rearrangement joins TRBV28 to TRBJ2-5, with 9 bases lining up with TRBD1. CDR1 MDHEN and CDR2 SYDVKM come from the germline V gene. Losses at the gene ends were 5 bases for V and 5 bases for J; bases not matched to a gene: 6. The CDR3 has 14 residues. CDR3 in DNA: TGTGCCAGCAGTCTACAGGGGGCCTTGGAGACCCAGTACTTC. Amino acid sequence: CASSLQGALETQYF.

This clonotype was counted many times. The chain recombines TRBV2 with TRBJ2-5; 7 nucleotides match TRBD1. CDR1 SNHLY and CDR2 FYNNEI come from the germline V gene. The CDR3 covers 14 residues. V lost 6 bases, J lost 7 bases, and 11 bases stayed unmatched. This CDR3 is CASREGQTRGTQYF. The CDR3 DNA reads as TGTGCCAGCAGAGAGGGACAGACGAGGGGGACCCAGTACTTC.

The sample holds many counts of this clonotype. V usage is TRBV12-3 or TRBV12-4 and J usage is TRBJ2-3, with no clear D. Trimming pared 4 bases from V and 1 base from J, leaving 12 bases between. CDR3 length: 15 amino acids. The CDR3 sequence: CASSSNVGRTDTQYF. Here the CDR3 DNA reads TGTGCCAGCAGTTCCAACGTAGGCCGCACAGATACGCAGTATTTT.

The rearrangement uses TRBV5-6 and TRBJ1-5; maybe TRBD1 (5 bases). Between the trimmed V and J ends, which lost 3 bases and 3 bases, there was a span of 16 bases. The CDR3 extends over 16 amino acids. Germline lookup yields CDR1 SGHDT and CDR2 YYEEEE. The CDR3, as DNA: TGTGCCAGCAGCTATACTTGGGGGGTTTCCAATCAGCCCCAGCATTTT. It translates to CASSYTWGVSNQPQHF.

This clonotype was counted between two and nine times. This chain uses TRBV27 with TRBJ1-1; possible D gene TRBD1, 6 bases. The CDR3 has 13 residues. Trimming left V 8 bases short and J 3 bases short, with 13 bases between. Germline V lookup: CDR1 MNHEY, CDR2 SMNVEV (reference sequence). CDR3 residues: CASLSGTHTEAFF. The CDR3 region has the DNA TGTGCCAGCCTTAGCGGGACACACACTGAAGCTTTCTTT.

This clonotype was seen ten or more times. The chain carries TRBV4-1 and TRBJ1-1; TRBD1 might be the D (5 bases). The V end was cut by 0 bases, the J end by 1 base, with 9 bases between. The length of the CDR3 is 15 residues. The germline CDR1 and CDR2 sequences are MGHRA and YSYEKL. CDR3 sequence reads: CASSQEGPQNTEAFF. The DNA for the CDR3 is TGCGCCAGCAGCCAAGAGGGGCCGCAGAACACTGAAGCTTTCTTT.

This clonotype was observed many times. This chain joins TRBV28 and TRBJ2-1; 8 bases match TRBD2. V lost 3 bases to trimming and J lost 8 bases; unmatched junction nucleotides: 6. The CDR3 is made up of 14 amino acids. CDR1 is MDHEN and CDR2 is SYDVKM in the germline V gene. Here the CDR3 DNA reads TGTGCCAGCAGTTTTGGCGGGACTAGATATGAGCAGTTCTTC. Its protein product is CASSFGGTRYEQFF.

Only a few counts were recorded for this clonotype. The V gene is TRBV29-1, the J gene TRBJ1-5, with D possibly TRBD1 on 6 matching bases. The CDR3 sequence is 13 residues long. V lost 6 bases and J 5 bases, leaving 14 bases between the germline ends. Germline V gene data show CDR1 as SQVTM and CDR2 as ANQGSEA. CDR3 coding DNA: TGCAGCGTACGGGAACAGGGCGATCAGCCCCAGCATTTT. This sequence encodes CSVREQGDQPQHF.

This clonotype was found a few times. V is TRBV4-3 and J is TRBJ2-3; 12 positions agree with TRBD2. The CDR3 loop spans 19 amino acids. CDR1 is LGHNA, CDR2 YSLEER, per germline. The ends lost 0 bases at V and 5 bases at J; junction bases unmatched: 12. DNA of the CDR3: TGCGCCAGCAGCCAAGATCTAATCGCCGGACTAGCGGGACGAGATACGCAGTATTTT. Amino acid sequence: CASSQDLIAGLAGRDTQYF.

The chain links TRBV4-1 to TRBJ2-3; the D gene is possibly TRBD2 (6 bases). Germline CDR1 and CDR2: MGHRA and YSYEKL. This CDR3 spans 16 amino acids. V lost 3 bases, J lost 0 bases, and 13 bases lay in between. In DNA form, the CDR3 reads TGCGCCAGCAGCCAGGGACTCATGGCTAGCACAGATACGCAGTATTTT. It translates to CASSQGLMASTDTQYF.